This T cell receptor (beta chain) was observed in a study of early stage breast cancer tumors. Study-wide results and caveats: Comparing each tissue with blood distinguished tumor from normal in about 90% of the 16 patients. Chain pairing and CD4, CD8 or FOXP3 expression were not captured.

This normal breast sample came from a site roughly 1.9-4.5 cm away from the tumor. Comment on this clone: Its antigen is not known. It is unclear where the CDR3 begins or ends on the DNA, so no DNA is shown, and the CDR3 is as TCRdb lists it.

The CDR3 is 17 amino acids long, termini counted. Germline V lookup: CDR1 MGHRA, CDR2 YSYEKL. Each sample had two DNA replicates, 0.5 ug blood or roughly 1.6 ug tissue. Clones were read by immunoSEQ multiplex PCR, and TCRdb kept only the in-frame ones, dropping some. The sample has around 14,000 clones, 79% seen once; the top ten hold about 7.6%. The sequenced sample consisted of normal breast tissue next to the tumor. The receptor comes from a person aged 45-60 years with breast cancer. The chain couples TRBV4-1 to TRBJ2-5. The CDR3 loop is CASSQEGISSGRETQYF.